The sequence of this TCR beta chain was determined in a study of beta chain features in type 1 diabetes. Germline-derived CDR1 and CDR2 are MNHNY and SVGAGI (reference sequence). The CDR3 is made up of 11 amino acids. Trimming removed 5 bases from V and 7 bases from J, with 6 bases in between. On this clone: Its antigen is as yet unknown.

Every isolated RNA sample was fully reverse transcribed, so sequencing captured expressed TCRB transcripts. Measured with immunoSEQ multiplex PCR; TCRdb has only the in-frame clones, and not every one. Of just over 450,000 clones listed, around 28% are singletons. Study observations and caveats: VDJ junctions sequenced from type 1 diabetes patients showed fewer insertions and more deletions.

The chain is built from TRBV6-6 and TRBJ2-1; D is unclear. The sequenced sample consisted of naive CD4+ T cells from blood. The clonotype comes from a young man in good health. As DNA, the CDR3 is TGTGCCAGCAGTGCCTTGAATGAGCAGTTCTTC. This encodes CASSALNEQFF.